Shown below are 12 T cell receptor beta chains from a single sample sequenced in a study of T-cell reconstitution after alpha-beta-depleted transplantation in children. Unique molecular identifiers tagged the TCRbeta library. Via MiXCR, TCRdb re-called the PCR reads, giving one row per CDR3 protein. Counted here are approximately 300,000 distinct CDR3 sequences, around a tenth occurring once; the ten biggest clones make up about a quarter. This sample comprised peripheral blood, obtained 180 days after TCRalphabeta/CD19-depleted stem cell transplant. These receptor sequences come from a male patient aged 2 to 9 who had a stem cell transplant for chronic granulomatous disease, so the T cells may come from the graft donor.

This clonotype has ten or more counts. The J gene is TRBJ1-1, the V gene TRBV5-1; 7 positions match TRBD1. Per germline, CDR1 SGHRS and CDR2 YFSETQ. V lost 4 bases, J lost 2 bases, and 8 bases stayed unmatched. The CDR3 covers 15 residues. In DNA form, the CDR3 reads TGCGCCAGCAGCCGCCGGACAGGTCCCAACACTGAAGCTTTCTTT. Translated, it gives CASSRRTGPNTEAFF.

The table lists this clonotype with many counts. The chain carries TRBV20-1 and TRBJ1-2; no definite D call. The CDR3 consists of 11 residues. Germline CDR1 DFQATT, CDR2 SNEGSKA (reference sequence). Trimming cost V 3 bases and J 8 bases, with 10 bases left between them. The CDR3 bases are TGCAGTGCTAGTTCGGGTTACGGCTACACCTTC. Translating gives CSASSGYGYTF.

This clonotype was seen repeatedly, ten times or more. The V call is TRBV20-1, the J call TRBJ2-5, with D perhaps being TRBD1 or TRBD2 (6 bases each). Trimming stripped 6 bases from V and 4 bases from J, with 15 bases between. The germline V gene has CDR1 DFQATT and CDR2 SNEGSKA (reference sequence). This CDR3 has 13 residues. This CDR3 is CSALGGRRETQYF. In DNA, the CDR3 is TGCAGTGCCCTTGGGGGGCGCAGAGAGACCCAGTACTTC.

There are many counts of this clonotype. J is TRBJ2-5 and V is TRBV12-3 or TRBV12-4; 13 bases align to TRBD2. The V and J ends lost 6 bases and 5 bases, in that order; junction bases with no gene match: 6. This CDR3 spans 15 amino acids. CDR3 DNA: TGTGCCAGCAGCAGACTAGCGGGAGGTGGTGAGACCCAGTACTTC. This gives the protein CASSRLAGGGETQYF.

This clonotype was seen only once. The chain couples TRBV13 to TRBJ2-7; 7 bases match TRBD2. Per the germline V gene, CDR1 is PRHDT and CDR2 is FYEKMQ (reference sequence). The CDR3 totals 14 residues. V dropped 5 bases and J dropped 1; count of bases not matched to a gene: 5. Here the CDR3 DNA reads TGTGCCAGCAGCATCCCGGGACTATCCTACGAGCAGTACTTC. Translating gives CASSIPGLSYEQYF.

This clonotype was picked up many times. The chain recombines TRBV6-1 with TRBJ1-5; no reliable D call. The CDR3 is made up of 16 amino acids. V gave up 0 bases and J gave up 0 bases, with 9 bases separating them. Germline V lookup: CDR1 MNHNS, CDR2 SASEGT. For the CDR3, the DNA is TGTGCCAGCAGTGAAGCGCGTTGGTATAGCAATCAGCCCCAGCATTTT. It encodes CASSEARWYSNQPQHF.

At least ten counts were recorded for this clonotype. Here the CDR3 reads CASRVLPDKTQYF. The CDR3 DNA is TGTGCCAGCAGGGTGTTGCCTGACAAGACCCAGTACTTC. V and J are TRBV7-6 and TRBJ2-5; D ambiguous. V lost 6 bases and J 6 bases, leaving 14 bases between the germline ends. The germline CDR1 and CDR2 sequences are SGHVS and FNYEAQ. This CDR3 contains 13 residues.

Ten or more counts support this clonotype. This chain links TRBV5-1 with TRBJ1-3; TRBD1 is a possible D gene (5 bases). V lost 1 base, J lost 0 bases, and 14 bases lay in between. Germline V CDR1 and CDR2: SGHRS, YFSETQ. The CDR3 extends over 17 amino acids. CDR3 DNA: TGCGCCAGCAGCTTGTCATCGGGACCTAGCTCTGGAAACACCATATATTTT. Amino acid sequence: CASSLSSGPSSGNTIYF.

This clonotype was detected many times. The V and J genes are TRBV29-1 and TRBJ2-3; possibly TRBD1 or TRBD2 for D (6 bases each). Looked up from germline, CDR1 is SQVTM and CDR2 is ANQGSEA. The CDR3 contains 13 residues. Trimming stripped 5 bases from V and 6 bases from J, with 15 bases between. DNA of the CDR3: TGCAGCGTTCGCCAGGGGACTCAGGATACGCAGTATTTT. Translating it yields CSVRQGTQDTQYF.

The chain carries TRBV27 and TRBJ2-7; 9 bases are shared with TRBD1. Germline CDR1 reads MNHEY; CDR2 reads SMNVEV (reference sequence). The CDR3 runs 16 residues. The V gene end was trimmed by 2 bases and the J gene end by 0 bases; junction bases not matched to a gene: 5. The CDR3 bases are TGTGCCAGCAGTTTAAAAGGGACAGGGATCTCCTACGAGCAGTACTTC. Its translation is CASSLKGTGISYEQYF.

Ten or more counts support this clonotype. V and J are TRBV5-1 and TRBJ2-7; TRBD2 matches at 13 bases. Germline-derived CDR1 and CDR2 are SGHRS and YFSETQ. The CDR3 length is 16 residues. Losses at the gene ends were 3 bases for V and 9 bases for J; bases not matched to a gene: 12. The CDR3 bases are TGCGCCAGCAGCTCCGGACTAGCGGGGGATTCGTTGCGGCAGTACTTC. Translated: CASSSGLAGDSLRQYF.

This clonotype was observed at least ten times. V gene TRBV18 combines with J gene TRBJ2-5; D is ambiguous. This CDR3 is 14 amino acids long. In germline, CDR1 is KGHSH, CDR2 LQKENI. Trimming removed 2 bases from V and 2 bases from J, with 9 bases in between. CDR3 in amino acids: CASSPGPKQETQYF. The CDR3 DNA reads as TGTGCCAGCTCACCAGGCCCTAAACAAGAGACCCAGTACTTC.